This T cell receptor beta chain stems from a study of cytomegalovirus exposure and HLA in healthy donors. General study points: DRB1 showed the most TCR associations and HLA-C the fewest in a later analysis, as rates varied by HLA locus. Reportedly, TCR beta sequences accurately predicted HLA-A and HLA-B alleles in most subjects. In a later analysis, TCR beta V- and J-gene trimming showed a link to a missense DCLRE1C variant.

On this clone: No antigen is known for it.

This cohort consisted of healthy bone marrow donors. V shed 9 bases, J shed 5 bases, and the junction held 10 bases outside the gene matches. Per the germline V gene, CDR1 is MDHEN and CDR2 is SYDVKM. The CDR3 covers 14 residues. The PCR employed 60 Vbeta primers together with 13 Jbeta primers. Using immunoSEQ multiplex PCR, the repertoire was profiled, and TCRdb retains in-frame clones only, with some absent. The sample has more than 85,000 clones, roughly 80% seen once; the top ten hold around 10%. Sequencing input: PBMCs. This sequence was found in a man aged 25 to 40 in good health and CMV-seropositive. The chain combines TRBV28 with TRBJ2-1; 7 positions match TRBD2. This CDR3 is CASAGTTGHNEQFF. The CDR3 region has the DNA TGTGCCAGTGCCGGGACTACAGGCCACAATGAGCAGTTCTTC.